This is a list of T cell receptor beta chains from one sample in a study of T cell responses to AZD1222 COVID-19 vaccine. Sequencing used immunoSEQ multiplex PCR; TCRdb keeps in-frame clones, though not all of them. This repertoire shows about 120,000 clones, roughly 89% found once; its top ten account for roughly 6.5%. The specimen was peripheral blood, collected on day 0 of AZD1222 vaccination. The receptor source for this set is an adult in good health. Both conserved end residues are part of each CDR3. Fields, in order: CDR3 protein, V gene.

CDR3aa: CAVAGGPLSIQYF
v_gene: TRBV19

CDR3aa: CASSVQGVSGNTIYF
v_gene: TRBV9

CDR3aa: CSVGKGRNQPQHF
v_gene: TRBV29-1

CDR3aa: CASTPARGNYGYTF
v_gene: TRBV3-1/TRBV3-2

CDR3aa: CASSYSDRVQPQHF
v_gene: TRBV6-5

CDR3aa: CASSQDRVGTDTQYF
v_gene: TRBV4-2

CDR3aa: CASWGVTDTQYF
v_gene: TRBV5-1

CDR3aa: CASRPEGARVYGYTF
v_gene: TRBV13

CDR3aa: CASSDGLVSSGNTIYF
v_gene: TRBV6-1

CDR3aa: CASSSQGGGQPQHF
v_gene: TRBV27

CDR3aa: CASSEGLGGGTEAFF
v_gene: TRBV2

CDR3aa: CASSDRVRSPLHF
v_gene: TRBV12-3/TRBV12-4

CDR3aa: CASSYGGQLYNSPLHF
v_gene: TRBV6-5

CDR3aa: CASSPGTIYEQYF
v_gene: TRBV7-9

CDR3aa: CASSSRLAGGAYNEQFF
v_gene: TRBV11-2

CDR3aa: CASSIPGEGLEAFF
v_gene: TRBV19

CDR3aa: CASSLPDSNTEAFF
v_gene: TRBV7-9

CDR3aa: CASSEPPGWAGYTF
v_gene: TRBV6-2/TRBV6-3

CDR3aa: CASSQASLGKAHNSPLHF
v_gene: TRBV4-2

CDR3aa: CSASGIAKKNIQYF
v_gene: TRBV20-1

CDR3aa: CASSFRGNEQYF
v_gene: TRBV27

CDR3aa: CATKRLDSNEKLFF
v_gene: TRBV14

CDR3aa: CSASSYNEQFF
v_gene: TRBV20-1

CDR3aa: CASSPWTGPEYGYTF
v_gene: TRBV3-1/TRBV3-2

CDR3aa: CSASEGVAGEGYGYTF
v_gene: TRBV20-1

CDR3aa: CASSPGTGSHNEQFF
v_gene: TRBV11-2

CDR3aa: CAISDRTDTQYF
v_gene: TRBV10-3

CDR3aa: CASSMTGNQPQHF
v_gene: TRBV6-5

CDR3aa: CASSEEGEKLFF
v_gene: TRBV2

CDR3aa: CASSVDGTGDKTQYF
v_gene: TRBV9

CDR3aa: CSATQGFEQYF
v_gene: TRBV20-1

CDR3aa: CASSQGENQPQHF
v_gene: TRBV18

CDR3aa: CASSELYTEAFF
v_gene: TRBV3-1/TRBV3-2

CDR3aa: CASSLTNTGELFF
v_gene: TRBV27

CDR3aa: CAIHGEVGGDYGYTF
v_gene: TRBV10-3

CDR3aa: CASSPGDGTYEQYF
v_gene: TRBV18

CDR3aa: CASSPLRTFGNTIYF
v_gene: TRBV7-8

CDR3aa: CASSGDNEGEQYF
v_gene: TRBV2

CDR3aa: CASSAGPGSEAFF
v_gene: TRBV9

CDR3aa: CASRGTTRYGYTF
v_gene: TRBV6-5

CDR3aa: CAWDPGQANPMNTEAFF
v_gene: TRBV30

CDR3aa: CASSLSPWGWGTGELFF
v_gene: TRBV21-1

CDR3aa: CAIREPGVGANVLTF
v_gene: TRBV10-3

CDR3aa: CASSQSLLNTEAFF
v_gene: TRBV6-5

CDR3aa: CASSLRTASDEQFF
v_gene: TRBV7-2

CDR3aa: CASSPSTVNTEAFF
v_gene: TRBV6-4

CDR3aa: CASTPGLNEKLFF
v_gene: TRBV2

CDR3aa: CASSQVTSGGADTQYF
v_gene: TRBV4-1

CDR3aa: CASSQEGREAFF
v_gene: TRBV4-2

CDR3aa: CASSSRTADQPQHF
v_gene: TRBV5-6